These 10 T cell receptor beta chains were sequenced from one sample in a study of blood T cell repertoires in COVID-19 (TCRdb year 2020). Library preparation was by the immunoSEQ multiplex PCR assay. The table was pulled from immuneACCESS by TCRdb, which kept in-frame rearrangements only. Such tables lose some clones; where checked, under half of the loss comes from unresolved V genes, and the rest has no known cause. The table for this sample lists 200,000 to 250,000 clones; 65% to 85% of them were counted only once. The top ten clonotypes cover 6.8% of the sample. Sequencing used PBMCs or T cells enriched from blood (not recorded which). All receptors derive from a woman aged 35 to 49 who had recovered from COVID-19.

The chain combines TRBV11-2 with TRBJ2-7, with TRBD2 matching over 10 bases. Germline V gene data show CDR1 as SGHAT and CDR2 as FQNNGV. V lost 5 bases and J lost 6; bases outside the gene matches: 10. The CDR3 loop spans 15 amino acids. CDR3 nucleotides: TGTGCCAGCAGCCAGGGAGTAGCGGGAGGCAGCGAGCAGTACTTC. Translation gives CASSQGVAGGSEQYF.

The DNA of the CDR3 is TGTGCCAGCCAAAAACTGACTGGGACAGGGCGAGCATGGGGCTATGGCTACACCTTC. Encoded protein: CASQKLTGTGRAWGYGYTF. This sequence joins TRBV28 and TRBJ1-2, with 9 bases lining up with TRBD1. The junction had 23 bases not matched to a gene; V was cut back by 8 bases and J by 4 bases. CDR3 length equals 19 residues. CDR1 and CDR2 from the germline V gene are MDHEN and SYDVKM.

Only one count was recorded for this clone. V and J are TRBV13 and TRBJ1-1, with 8 bases that match TRBD1. V lost 4 bases to trimming and J lost 4 bases; unmatched junction nucleotides: 8. The CDR3 consists of 15 residues. Germline CDR1 reads PRHDT; CDR2 reads FYEKMQ (reference sequence). The CDR3 DNA reads as TGTGCCAGCAGCTGGGGCAGGGGGCCGGGCACTGAAGCTTTCTTT. Its protein is CASSWGRGPGTEAFF.

The chain uses TRBV7-2 and TRBJ1-2, with D possibly matching TRBD1 (6 bases). Trimming shortened V by 2 bases and J by 4 bases, and 11 bases separated the two germline ends. The CDR3 consists of 14 residues. Per the germline V gene, CDR1 is SGHTA and CDR2 is FQGNSA. CDR3 nucleotide sequence: TGTGCCAGCAGCTTACAGGGGAGGGGCTATGGCTACACCTTC. Residues: CASSLQGRGYGYTF.

The chain links TRBV6-5 to TRBJ2-5, with 7 bases matching TRBD2. The CDR3 sequence is 13 residues long. Looked up from germline, CDR1 is MNHEY and CDR2 is SVGAGI. V lost 7 bases, J lost 5 bases, and 7 bases stayed unmatched. The CDR3: CASTLQAGETQYF. CDR3 coding DNA: TGTGCCAGCACTCTTCAAGCGGGGGAGACCCAGTACTTC.

The chain has TRBV11-3 and TRBJ2-1, with 8 bases identical to TRBD2. The CDR3 consists of 16 residues. Germline V CDR1 and CDR2: SGHNT, YENEEA. V shed 3 bases, J shed 4 bases, and the junction held 8 bases outside the gene matches. For the CDR3, the DNA is TGTGCCAGCAGCTTCTTCGGGACTAGGGGGTACAATGAGCAGTTCTTC. It is translated as CASSFFGTRGYNEQFF. The variable domain in full, with the rest retrieved from reference TRBV11-3 and TRBJ2-1, is EAGVVQSPRYKIIEKKQPVAFWCNPISGHNTLYWYLQNLGQGPELLIRYENEEAVDDSQLPKDRFSAERLKGVDSTLKIQPAELGDSAVYLCASSFFGTRGYNEQFFGPGTRLTVL.

The rearrangement joins TRBV2 to TRBJ2-2, with D perhaps TRBD2 (6 bases). CDR1 and CDR2 from the germline V gene are SNHLY and FYNNEI. V shed 1 base and J shed 6 bases, with 6 bases lying between them. The CDR3 loop spans 13 amino acids. CDR3 amino acids: CASSEGLAGELFF. CDR3 DNA: TGTGCCAGCAGTGAAGGACTAGCCGGGGAGCTGTTTTTT. The variable domain in full, with the rest retrieved from reference TRBV2 and TRBJ2-2, is EPEVTQTPSHQVTQMGQEVILRCVPISNHLYFYWYRQILGQKVEFLVSFYNNEISEKSEIFDDQFSVERPDGSNFTLKIRSTKLEDSAMYFCASSEGLAGELFFGEGSRLTVL.

The CDR3 spells CASSQLGGGEQYF. The CDR3, as DNA: TGTGCCAGCAGCCAACTAGGCGGCGGCGAGCAGTACTTC. V usage is TRBV3-1 (or the pseudogene TRBV3-2) and J usage is TRBJ2-7; D unresolved. This CDR3 has 13 amino acids. V lost 2 bases and J lost 6, with 11 bases in between. Per germline, CDR1 LGHDT and CDR2 YNNKEL (reference sequence).

V gene TRBV11-2 combines with J gene TRBJ2-2, with a possible D match to TRBD2 (5 bases). Looked up from germline, CDR1 is SGHAT and CDR2 is FQNNGV. The CDR3 is made up of 15 amino acids. V was pared by 0 bases and J by 5 bases, with 10 bases between. CDR3 DNA sequence: TGTGCCAGCAGCTTAGATCCTAGCCAAACCGGGGAGCTGTTTTTT. It specifies CASSLDPSQTGELFF.

The chain uses TRBV27 and TRBJ1-3; no clear D. The CDR3 length is 18 residues. V lost 6 bases to trimming and J lost 1 base, with 22 bases between them. CDR1 and CDR2 from the germline V gene are MNHEY and SMNVEV (reference sequence). The CDR3 DNA reads as TGTGCCAGCAGGCCGGTGGGCCGGCAGCCAATATCTGGAAACACCATATATTTT. It yields the protein CASRPVGRQPISGNTIYF.